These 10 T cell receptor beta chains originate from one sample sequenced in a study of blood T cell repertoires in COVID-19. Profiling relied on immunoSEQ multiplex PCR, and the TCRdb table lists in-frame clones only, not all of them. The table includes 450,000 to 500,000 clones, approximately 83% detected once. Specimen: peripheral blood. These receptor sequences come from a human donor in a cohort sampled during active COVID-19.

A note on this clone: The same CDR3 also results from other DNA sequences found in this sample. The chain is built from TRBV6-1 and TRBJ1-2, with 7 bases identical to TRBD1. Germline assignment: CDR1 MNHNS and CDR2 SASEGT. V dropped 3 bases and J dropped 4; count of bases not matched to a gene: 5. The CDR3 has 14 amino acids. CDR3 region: CASSEGQFFYGYTF. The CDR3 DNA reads TGTGCCAGCAGTGAGGGACAGTTTTTCTATGGCTACACCTTC.

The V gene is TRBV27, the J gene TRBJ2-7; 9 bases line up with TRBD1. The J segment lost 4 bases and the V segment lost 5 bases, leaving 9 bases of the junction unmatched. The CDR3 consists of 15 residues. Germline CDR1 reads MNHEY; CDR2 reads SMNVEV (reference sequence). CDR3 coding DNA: TGTGCCAGCAGTGGGCCCGGGACAGGGCGATACGAGCAGTACTTC. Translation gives CASSGPGTGRYEQYF.

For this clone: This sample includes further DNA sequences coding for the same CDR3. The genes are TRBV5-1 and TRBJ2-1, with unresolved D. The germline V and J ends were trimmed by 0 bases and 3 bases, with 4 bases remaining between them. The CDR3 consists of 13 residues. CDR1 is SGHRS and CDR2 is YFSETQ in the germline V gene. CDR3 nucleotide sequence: TGCGCCAGCAGCTTGGACAGCTACAATGAGCAGTTCTTC. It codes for CASSLDSYNEQFF.

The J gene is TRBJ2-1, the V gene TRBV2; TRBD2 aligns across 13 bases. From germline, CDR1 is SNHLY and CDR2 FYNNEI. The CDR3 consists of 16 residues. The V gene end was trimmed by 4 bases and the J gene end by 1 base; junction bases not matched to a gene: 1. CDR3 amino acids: CASSGTSGSSYNEQFF. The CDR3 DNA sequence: TGTGCCAGCAGTGGGACTAGCGGGAGTTCCTACAATGAGCAGTTCTTC.

The chain's CDR3 is CASSALGARGAGELFF. In nucleotides, the CDR3 is TGTGCCAGCAGCGCCTTGGGGGCCCGGGGGGCCGGGGAGCTGTTTTTT. This rearrangement joins TRBV9 to TRBJ2-2; maybe TRBD2 (7 bases). This CDR3 comprises 16 residues. Trimming shortened V by 3 bases and J by 6 bases, and 18 bases separated the two germline ends. Germline CDR1 reads SGDLS; CDR2 reads YYNGEE.

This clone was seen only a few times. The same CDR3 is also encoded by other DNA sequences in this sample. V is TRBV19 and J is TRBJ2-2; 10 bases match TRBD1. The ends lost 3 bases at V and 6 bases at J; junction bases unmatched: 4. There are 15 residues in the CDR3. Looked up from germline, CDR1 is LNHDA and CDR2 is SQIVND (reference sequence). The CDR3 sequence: CASSMDRGRSGELFF. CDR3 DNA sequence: TGTGCCAGTAGTATGGACAGGGGGAGATCCGGGGAGCTGTTTTTT.

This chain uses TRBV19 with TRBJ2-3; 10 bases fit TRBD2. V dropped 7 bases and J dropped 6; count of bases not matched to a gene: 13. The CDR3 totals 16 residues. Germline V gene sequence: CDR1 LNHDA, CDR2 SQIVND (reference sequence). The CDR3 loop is CASKRAASGREDTQYF. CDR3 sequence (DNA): TGTGCCAGTAAACGGGCGGCTAGCGGGAGAGAGGATACGCAGTATTTT. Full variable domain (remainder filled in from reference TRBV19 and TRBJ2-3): DGGITQSPKYLFRKEGQNVTLSCEQNLNHDAMYWYRQDPGQGLRLIYYSQIVNDFQKGDIAEGYSVSREKKESFPLTVTSAQKNPTAFYLCASKRAASGREDTQYFGPGTRLTVL.

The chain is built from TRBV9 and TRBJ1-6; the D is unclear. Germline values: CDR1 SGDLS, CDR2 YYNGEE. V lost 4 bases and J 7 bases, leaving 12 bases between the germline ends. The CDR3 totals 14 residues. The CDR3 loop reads CASSQNSLNSPLHF. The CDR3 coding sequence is TGTGCCAGCAGCCAAAACTCGCTCAATTCACCCCTCCACTTT.

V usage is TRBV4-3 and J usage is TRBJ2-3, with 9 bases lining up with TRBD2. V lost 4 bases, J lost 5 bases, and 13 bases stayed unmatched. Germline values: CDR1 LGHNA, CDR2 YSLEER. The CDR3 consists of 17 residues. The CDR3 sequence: CASSPRGSGSVLDTQYF. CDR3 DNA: TGCGCCAGCAGCCCTCGGGGTAGCGGGAGTGTCTTAGATACGCAGTATTTT.

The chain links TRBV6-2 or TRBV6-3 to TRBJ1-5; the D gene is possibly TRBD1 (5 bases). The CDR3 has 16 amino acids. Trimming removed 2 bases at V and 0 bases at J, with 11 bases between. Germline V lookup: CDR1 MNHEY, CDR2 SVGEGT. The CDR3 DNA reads TGTGCCAGCAGTTACGGTTCAGGGTATAGCAATCAGCCCCAGCATTTT. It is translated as CASSYGSGYSNQPQHF.